This T cell receptor (beta chain) stems from a study of CD8 T cells in ankylosing spondylitis. TCRdb recomputed calls from the 5' RACE reads with MiXCR, one row per CDR3 protein. This table holds fewer than 350,000 distinct CDR3 sequences, 11% found once. General study results and limits: With a CD8+ phenotype, disease-linked clones were relatively rare in peripheral blood. Earlier literature documents some of the motif variants in reactive arthritis synovial fluid and blood. Significant enrichment of disease-linked clones was reportedly seen in matched ankylosing spondylitis synovial fluid.

This clonotype was observed many times. Its antigen is still unknown. The sequenced sample was blood, either unsorted or a sorted T cell fraction (not recorded which). The TCR was taken from a female donor with ankylosing spondylitis or in good health (not recorded which).

This chain's CDR3 is CASSYPSRAGANVLTF. CDR3 DNA sequence: TGTGCCAGCAGTTACCCAAGTAGGGCTGGGGCCAACGTCCTGACTTTC. This chain connects TRBV6-5 to TRBJ2-6; the D is unclear. Germline V lookup: CDR1 MNHEY, CDR2 SVGAGI. Deletions cut 2 bases from V and 2 bases from J, with 10 bases between. CDR3 length: 16 amino acids.